This T cell receptor beta chain was sequenced in a study of CD8+ T cells in alopecia areata. CDR1 and CDR2 (germline): SGHTA, FQGNSA. Trimming took off 2 bases at V and 2 bases at J, with 5 bases between the two ends. The CDR3 covers 13 residues. This clone appeared a single time. Sequencing relied on a cDNA template that was reverse transcribed from extracted RNA. Clones were read by immunoSEQ multiplex PCR, and TCRdb kept only the in-frame ones, dropping some. This sample has tens of thousands of clones, with roughly 60% found just once. The sequence derives from a human donor with alopecia areata. The J gene is TRBJ2-3, the V gene TRBV7-2; D not certain. Sequencing used CD8+ T cells sorted from blood, obtained at week 0. The CDR3 bases are TGTGCCAGCAGCTTATGGGACACAGATACGCAGTATTTT. Encoded protein: CASSLWDTDTQYF.